Below, 19 T cell receptor beta chains from the same sample are listed, as sequenced in a study of blood T cell repertoires in COVID-19. Profiling relied on immunoSEQ multiplex PCR, and the TCRdb table lists in-frame clones only, not all of them. Here the sample spans around 230,000 clones, approximately 90% being singletons. What was sequenced was PBMCs or T cells enriched from blood (not recorded which). The receptors come from a woman aged 40 to 49 with acute COVID-19.

This sequence joins TRBV9 and TRBJ1-6; unclear D gene. Per the germline V gene, CDR1 is SGDLS and CDR2 is YYNGEE. CDR3 length: 18 amino acids. V was pared by 3 bases and J by 0 bases, with 16 bases between. The CDR3 DNA sequence: TGTGCCAGCAGCGCCCTCGGGGTGTCTAGCTCCTATAATTCACCCCTCCACTTT. Residues: CASSALGVSSSYNSPLHF.

J is TRBJ2-3 and V is TRBV5-6; 7 nucleotides match TRBD1. CDR1 is SGHDT, CDR2 YYEEEE, per germline. Unmatched junction bases numbered 10, after V lost 3 bases and J lost 3 bases. The CDR3 runs to 16 residues. CDR3: CASSSSRGFGTDTQYF. In nucleotides, the CDR3 is TGTGCCAGCAGCTCGTCCAGGGGGTTTGGAACAGATACGCAGTATTTT.

This chain joins TRBV5-8 and TRBJ1-2; D is undetermined. The CDR3 runs 13 residues. V lost 2 bases and J lost 4, with 9 bases in between. CDR1 is SGHTS and CDR2 is YDEGEE in the germline V gene. CDR3 coding DNA: TGTGCCAGCAGCTTTGGTATACTCTATGGCTACACCTTC. It encodes CASSFGILYGYTF.

This chain joins TRBV6-5 and TRBJ1-4; unclear D gene. With 6 bases removed from V and 5 bases from J, the gap between germline ends came to 10 bases. CDR1 and CDR2 from the germline V gene are MNHEY and SVGAGI. The CDR3 consists of 13 residues. CDR3 DNA sequence: TGTGCCAGCAGAAAAATGGGCAATGAAAAACTGTTTTTT. It specifies CASRKMGNEKLFF.

This chain links TRBV15 with TRBJ2-1; 8 nucleotides align to TRBD1. Germline trimming cut 1 base from V and 7 bases from J; bases unmatched to any gene: 9. This CDR3 contains 16 residues. Germline V CDR1 and CDR2: LNHNV, YYDKDF (reference sequence). The CDR3: CATSRAAGGERNEQFF. The CDR3 nucleotides are TGTGCCACCAGCAGAGCTGCAGGGGGCGAGCGTAATGAGCAGTTCTTC.

The chain combines TRBV3-1 (or the pseudogene TRBV3-2) with TRBJ2-5; possibly TRBD1 for D (6 bases). Germline V lookup: CDR1 LGHDT, CDR2 YNNKEL (reference sequence). The V and J ends lost 2 bases and 13 bases respectively, with 23 bases between them. The CDR3 is made up of 15 amino acids. This CDR3 is CASSQTRGQTLIGYF. CDR3 nucleotide sequence: TGTGCCAGCAGCCAAACAAGAGGACAGACATTAATAGGGTACTTC.

The chain recombines TRBV4-1 with TRBJ1-6; D possibly corresponds to TRBD1 (5 bases). Trimming shortened V by 7 bases and J by 10 bases, and 20 bases separated the two germline ends. The CDR3 is made up of 15 amino acids. CDR1 and CDR2 from the germline V gene are MGHRA and YSYEKL. Here the CDR3 DNA reads TGCGCCAGCACATCAAGGTGGAGGGGCGACTCACCCCTCCACTTT. Translating gives CASTSRWRGDSPLHF.

The rearrangement uses TRBV18 and TRBJ2-6; a weak D match, TRBD2 (5 bases). V lost 3 bases and J 2 bases, leaving 14 bases between the germline ends. There are 17 residues in the CDR3. CDR1 and CDR2 from the germline V gene are KGHSH and LQKENI. DNA for the CDR3: TGTGCCAGCTCACCGTCCTCCGGGGTAACTGGGGCCAACGTCCTGACTTTC. Protein sequence: CASSPSSGVTGANVLTF.

The chain recombines TRBV15 with TRBJ1-4, with TRBD1 matching 7 bases. The CDR3 totals 14 residues. CDR1 is LNHNV and CDR2 is YYDKDF in the germline V gene (reference sequence). The ends lost 3 bases at V and 4 bases at J; junction bases unmatched: 2. The CDR3, as DNA: TGTGCCACCAGCAGGACAGGGTTTAATGAAAAACTGTTTTTT. This sequence encodes CATSRTGFNEKLFF.

The chain recombines TRBV11-1 with TRBJ2-5; the match to TRBD1 covers 9 bases. This CDR3 spans 16 amino acids. With V trimmed by 5 bases and J by 5 bases, 12 bases remained unmatched. Germline CDR1 SGHAT, CDR2 FQDESV (reference sequence). CDR3 coding DNA: TGTGCCAGCAGCGGATCGGGACAGGGATTTGAGGAGACCCAGTACTTC. Translated, it gives CASSGSGQGFEETQYF.

The chain links TRBV9 to TRBJ2-2; 8 bases fit TRBD1. CDR3 length: 17 amino acids. Germline CDR1 and CDR2: SGDLS and YYNGEE. V lost 3 bases to trimming and J lost 1 base; unmatched junction nucleotides: 8. The CDR3, as DNA: TGTGCCAGCAGCGGAAGGCCGGGACAGGAGAACACCGGGGAGCTGTTTTTT. As protein: CASSGRPGQENTGELFF.

For the CDR3, the DNA is TGTGCCAGCAGCGCGACCCCAGACATGAACACTGAAGCTTTCTTT. Translated: CASSATPDMNTEAFF. This chain uses TRBV9 with TRBJ1-1; unclear D gene. Germline V CDR1 and CDR2: SGDLS, YYNGEE. The CDR3 spans 15 residues. The ends were cut back, 3 bases at V and 0 bases at J, with 12 bases in the middle.

The chain uses TRBV2 and TRBJ2-1; 8 bases line up with TRBD2. Germline V CDR1 and CDR2: SNHLY, FYNNEI. Unmatched junction bases numbered 3, after V lost 6 bases and J lost 5 bases. The CDR3 runs 13 residues. In DNA form, the CDR3 reads TGTGCCAGCAGAGCGGGAGCGAACAATGAGCAGTTCTTC. Translating it yields CASRAGANNEQFF. The full variable domain, completed using reference TRBV2 and TRBJ2-1, is EPEVTQTPSHQVTQMGQEVILRCVPISNHLYFYWYRQILGQKVEFLVSFYNNEISEKSEIFDDQFSVERPDGSNFTLKIRSTKLEDSAMYFCASRAGANNEQFFGPGTRLTVL.

The chain is built from TRBV7-8 and TRBJ1-2, with D unclear. This CDR3 has 17 amino acids. With 1 base removed from V and 0 bases from J, the gap between germline ends came to 15 bases. Germline V gives CDR1 SGHVS, CDR2 FQNEAQ. CDR3 nucleotides: TGTGCCAGCAGCTTAGTGTACCCACCCCGAGCTAACTATGGCTACACCTTC. Amino acid sequence: CASSLVYPPRANYGYTF. The full variable domain, with the rest looked up from reference TRBV7-8 and TRBJ1-2, is GAGVSQSPRYKVAKRGQDVALRCDPISGHVSLFWYQQALGQGPEFLTYFQNEAQLDKSGLPSDRFFAERPEGSVSTLKIQRTQQEDSAVYLCASSLVYPPRANYGYTFGSGTRLTVV.

The chain is built from TRBV9 and TRBJ1-1; 10 bases agree with TRBD1. The trim removed 8 bases at V and 5 bases at J, leaving 15 bases unmatched. The CDR3 extends over 16 amino acids. Germline CDR1 is SGDLS and CDR2 is YYNGEE. CDR3 amino acids: CASSRDRGVGWTEAFF. CDR3 nucleotides: TGTGCCAGTTCCCGGGACAGGGGCGTGGGGTGGACTGAAGCTTTCTTT.

The gene calls are TRBV5-1 and TRBJ2-5; maybe TRBD1 (6 bases). CDR3 length: 14 amino acids. The germline gives CDR1 SGHRS, CDR2 YFSETQ. The ends were cut back, 4 bases at V and 5 bases at J, with 15 bases in the middle. The CDR3 nucleotides are TGCGCCAGCAGCCCTGTAGGGGGTACGGAGACCCAGTACTTC. Its protein product is CASSPVGGTETQYF.

This chain's CDR3 is CASSLQSGNTIYF. The CDR3 bases are TGTGCCAGCAGCTTACAATCTGGAAACACCATATATTTT. The chain joins TRBV7-9 to TRBJ1-3; no reliable D call. Trimming pared 2 bases from V and 1 base from J, leaving 3 bases between. CDR3 length equals 13 residues. The germline gives CDR1 SEHNR, CDR2 FQNEAQ (reference sequence).

The chain couples TRBV11-2 to TRBJ1-2, with a possible D match to TRBD1 (6 bases). Germline CDR1 SGHAT, CDR2 FQNNGV. V lost 4 bases and J 4 bases, leaving 13 bases between the germline ends. The CDR3 extends over 14 amino acids. Here the CDR3 reads CASSSTGGGYGYTF. CDR3 nucleotide sequence: TGTGCCAGCAGCTCGACAGGAGGTGGCTATGGCTACACCTTC.

This chain links TRBV7-2 with TRBJ1-1; 7 bases are shared with TRBD1. CDR1 is SGHTA, CDR2 FQGNSA, per germline. The CDR3 is made up of 16 amino acids. The V gene end was trimmed by 5 bases and the J gene end by 4 bases; junction bases not matched to a gene: 13. The CDR3 DNA is TGTGCCAGCAGCGCAACCGACAGGGCGGGGCGCACTGAAGCTTTCTTT. This translates into CASSATDRAGRTEAFF.